The T cell receptor beta chain described here comes from a study of memory CD4+ T cells and cytomegalovirus serostatus. Findings of the study overall: Suggested: most of the CMV-linked TCR signature lies in CD4+ memory cells. Of under 200 reported CMV TCRbeta sequences, around 63 were found in memory CD4+ repertoires.

Of note for this clone: What it binds is unknown.

Some clones are missing from TCRdb's copy, which holds only in-frame ones; the method was immunoSEQ multiplex PCR. The repertoire consists of 52,000 or so clones, with around three quarters occurring once and the leading ten covering around 1.6%. V was trimmed by 5 bases and J by 0 bases, leaving 17 bases between them. In germline, CDR1 is SGHTA, CDR2 FQGNSA. CDR3 length equals 17 residues. The sort gate was single viable CD3+CD4+CD8-CD45RO+ cells for memory CD4+ T cells. Serum IgG to CMV pp150, pp28, p38 and p52 defined serostatus. CD4+ T cells were isolated by positive magnetic selection. This clonotype originated in an adult in good health and CMV-seronegative. What was sequenced was memory CD4+ T cells from blood. The J gene is TRBJ2-1, the V gene TRBV7-2; D is perhaps TRBD2 (5 bases). The CDR3 loop reads CASSVRAGGFSYNEQFF. The CDR3 DNA is TGTGCCAGCAGCGTTAGGGCGGGCGGTTTCTCCTACAATGAGCAGTTCTTC. The full variable domain, with the rest looked up from reference TRBV7-2 and TRBJ2-1, is GAGVSQSPSNKVTEKGKDVELRCDPISGHTALYWYRQSLGQGLEFLIYFQGNSAPDKSGLPSDRFSAERTGGSVSTLTIQRTQQEDSAVYLCASSVRAGGFSYNEQFFGPGTRLTVL.